This TCR beta chain is drawn from a study of control samples from healthy donors and cancer patients (dated by TCRdb to about 2020). Concerning this clone: The antigen it binds to is not known. Per-nucleotide qualities are absent, and no much larger clonotype sits a single base away.

Receptors were amplified or captured by the immunoSEQ multiplex PCR assay. TCRdb obtained this table from immuneACCESS and retained in-frame rearrangements with V and J assigned. These tables miss some clones; where compared with another copy, unresolved V genes account for less than half of the shortfall, and the remainder is unexplained. In all, the sample holds some 74,000 clones, and around 93% of those were seen once. The biggest ten clones account for around 2.8% of the sample. V gives up 0 bases and J gives up 2 bases, and the segment between their germline ends measures 11 bases. Inclusive of the bounding cysteine and phenylalanine, the CDR3 is 16 residues long. The retained sequence is limited to the CDR3, 48 bases, with the frame set at the first base. The germline V gene yields SGHRS for CDR1 and YFSETQ for CDR2.

Source material: blood. This sequence was found in a woman aged 30 to 39 in good health. Recombination linked TRBV5-1 to TRBJ2-2; no D gene call is confident. The CDR3 protein: CASSLEGTLNTGELFF. The nucleotide sequence reads as follows: TGCGCCAGCAGCTTGGAGGGCACCCTCAACACCGGGGAGCTGTTTTTT.